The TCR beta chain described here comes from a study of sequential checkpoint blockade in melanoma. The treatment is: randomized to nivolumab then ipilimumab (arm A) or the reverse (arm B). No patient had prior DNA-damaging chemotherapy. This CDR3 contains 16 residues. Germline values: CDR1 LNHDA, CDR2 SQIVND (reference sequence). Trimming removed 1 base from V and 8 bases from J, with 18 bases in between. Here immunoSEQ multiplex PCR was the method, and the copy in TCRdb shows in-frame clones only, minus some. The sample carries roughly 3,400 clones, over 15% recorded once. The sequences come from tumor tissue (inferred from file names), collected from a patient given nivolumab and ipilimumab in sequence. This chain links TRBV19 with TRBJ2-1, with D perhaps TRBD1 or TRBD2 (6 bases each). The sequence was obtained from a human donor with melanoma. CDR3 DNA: TGTGCCAGTAGTATAGCGGGCAGGGGAGGTGGCGATGAGCAGTTCTTC. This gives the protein CASSIAGRGGGDEQFF.